This record looks at one T cell receptor beta chain sequence and its context. Its antigen remains unidentified. Deletions cut 4 bases from V and 3 bases from J, with 13 bases between. This CDR3 region has 15 residues. Looked up from germline, CDR1 is KGHSH and CDR2 is LQKENI. These data are taken from a study of T cell repertoires in ileal Crohn's disease. Here immunoSEQ multiplex PCR was the method, and the copy in TCRdb shows in-frame clones only, minus some. The data contain 13,000 or so clones, 80% to 85% of them singletons. The time point was: neoterminal ileum biopsy at postoperative endoscopy, about 6 months after surgery. The study, taken as a whole, reports: Clonality above 26.8% at surgery always came with endoscopic recurrence.

Sequencing used ileal tissue. The rearrangement uses TRBV18 and TRBJ1-5; TRBD1 is a possible D gene (6 bases). This sequence originates from an adult with Crohn's disease. The chain's CDR3 is CASSLNEGVNQPQHF. The DNA for the CDR3 is TGTGCCAGCTCACTCAACGAGGGGGTCAATCAGCCCCAGCATTTT.